This T cell receptor beta chain was identified in a study of neoadjuvant nivolumab and ipilimumab in lung cancer. Study-level results: From pretherapy to surgery, tumor richness and clonality rose with dual therapy. Higher pretherapy blood TCR richness went with higher resected-tumor richness.

As to this clone: Its antigen is as yet unknown.

The table came from immunoSEQ multiplex PCR; TCRdb's copy has only in-frame clones and leaves some out. The profile shows some 28,000 clones, 83% of them singletons. This TCR came from an adult with non-small cell lung cancer. The sample in question was tumor tissue, obtained after neoadjuvant nivolumab, alone or with ipilimumab, at or shortly before surgery.

In DNA, the CDR3 is TGCAGCGTTGAAGATCCGTACCAGGGTTCATGGAGTAGTGAGACCCAGTACTTC. This translates into CSVEDPYQGSWSSETQYF. J is TRBJ2-5 and V is TRBV29-1; possibly TRBD1 for D (5 bases). Germline CDR1 reads SQVTM; CDR2 reads ANQGSEA. V lost 0 bases to trimming and J lost 5 bases, with 25 bases between them. The CDR3 is made up of 18 amino acids. Drawing the rest from reference TRBV29-1 and TRBJ2-5, the complete variable domain is SAVISQKPSRDICQRGTSLTIQCQVDSQVTMMFWYRQQPGQSLTLIATANQGSEATYESGFVIDKFPISRPNLTFSTLTVSNMSPEDSSIYLCSVEDPYQGSWSSETQYFGPGTRLLVL.